This is a list of T cell receptor beta chains from one sample in a study of blood T cells in healthy people across ages. MiXCR, run by TCRdb on the 5' RACE reads, gives a single entry per CDR3 protein. The sample holds more than 600,000 distinct CDR3 sequences, around 25% seen once. This sample was also put to use in a study of T cells of mothers and their children.

Material: blood. The origin of the receptors is a boy aged 5-17 years in good health. Both conserved end residues are part of each CDR3. A D gene is named only where the DNA matches it firmly. Clone size, where shown, is once, few, many, or a class for clones that have expanded.

D	V	size	J	DNA	CDR3
.	TRBV5-1	few	TRBJ2-1	TGCGCCAGCAGCTTGGGGGGGGCAGATGAGCAGTTCTTC	CASSLGGADEQFF
.	TRBV12-3/TRBV12-4	.	TRBJ2-1	TGTGCCAGCAGCGACCCGGACACCCGGGGCGATGAGCAGTTCTTC	CASSDPDTRGDEQFF
.	TRBV29-1	many	TRBJ1-4	TGCAGCGTTGGAGGGACGGGAGGTGAAAAACTGTTTTTT	CSVGGTGGEKLFF
TRBD2	TRBV12-3/TRBV12-4	.	TRBJ2-7	TGTGCCAGCAGTGTCCTAGCGGGAAGAGTGAACGAGCAGTACTTC	CASSVLAGRVNEQYF
.	TRBV7-2	.	TRBJ1-1	TGTGCCAGCAGTTTTACCGGGAGTACTGAAGCTTTCTTT	CASSFTGSTEAFF
.	TRBV29-1	few	TRBJ2-1	TGCAGCGGGGGATGGGCAAATGAGCAGTTCTTC	CSGGWANEQFF
TRBD2	TRBV20-1	once	TRBJ2-7	TGCAGTGCCTCTGGACTAGTCAATTTCTACGAGCAGTACTTC	CSASGLVNFYEQYF
.	TRBV4-2	.	TRBJ2-1	TGTGCCAGCAGCCAAGATCGACTAGTCGGCTACAATGAGCAGTTCTTC	CASSQDRLVGYNEQFF
.	TRBV6-2/TRBV6-3	once	TRBJ2-5	TGTGCCAGCAAACAGGGTAGTGGCGAGCAGTGCTTC	CASKQGSGEQCF
.	TRBV29-1	few	TRBJ2-3	TGCAGCGTCCAGGACAGCACAGATACGCAGTATTTT	CSVQDSTDTQYF
TRBD2	TRBV20-1	few	TRBJ2-2	TGCAGTGCTAGGGGGACTAGCAGGAACACCGGGGAGCTGTTTTTT	CSARGTSRNTGELFF
TRBD2	TRBV13	.	TRBJ2-4	TGTGCCAGCAGCTTCCGGACTAGCGGGGGGGCCGGAGACATTCAGTACTTC	CASSFRTSGGAGDIQYF